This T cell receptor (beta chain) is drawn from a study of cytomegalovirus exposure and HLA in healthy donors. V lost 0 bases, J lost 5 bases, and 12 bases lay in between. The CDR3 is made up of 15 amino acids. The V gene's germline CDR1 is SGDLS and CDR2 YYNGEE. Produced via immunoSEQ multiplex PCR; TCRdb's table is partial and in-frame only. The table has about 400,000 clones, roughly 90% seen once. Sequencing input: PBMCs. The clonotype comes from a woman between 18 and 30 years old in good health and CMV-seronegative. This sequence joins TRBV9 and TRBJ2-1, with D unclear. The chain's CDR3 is CASSVGSDPHNEQFF. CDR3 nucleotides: TGTGCCAGCAGCGTAGGGAGCGACCCCCACAATGAGCAGTTCTTC. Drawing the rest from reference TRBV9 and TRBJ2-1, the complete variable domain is DSGVTQTPKHLITATGQRVTLRCSPRSGDLSVYWYQQSLDQGLQFLIQYYNGEERAKGNILERFSAQQFPDLHSELNLSSLELGDSALYFCASSVGSDPHNEQFFGPGTRLTVL.